Listed below are T cell receptor beta chains from one sample, sequenced in a study of cytomegalovirus exposure and HLA in healthy donors. Some clones are missing from TCRdb's copy, which holds only in-frame ones; the method was immunoSEQ multiplex PCR. The data contain about 160,000 clones, roughly 79% of them singletons. Sequencing was done on a sample of PBMCs. These receptors were collected from a woman in her fifties or sixties in good health and CMV-seropositive. CDR3s leave out the opening cysteine and the closing phenylalanine or tryptophan. The D gene is left open where the match is weak.

CDR3 length,D gene,V gene,CDR3 protein
14,TRBD1,TRBV7-9,ASSSTPGQGTYEQY
11,-,TRBV2,ASSVVQYTEAF
13,TRBD1,TRBV5-4,ASSLEGRGLEKLF
13,-,TRBV10-3,AISESGRESTEAF
13,TRBD1,TRBV15,ATPTPRQGAGEQY
12,TRBD2,TRBV2,ASRTSGSHNEQF
12,-,TRBV2,ASILTGTIPGYT
13,-,TRBV11-2,ASSTADTGANVLT
13,TRBD2,TRBV7-6,ASSLASSGRDTQY
13,TRBD1,TRBV27,ASSFAGGLNSPLH
13,TRBD1,TRBV5-1,ASIPGQGASYEQY
15,TRBD2,TRBV10-3,AISPGLAGAGADTQY
14,-,TRBV28,ASSGPGQLNTGELF
12,-,TRBV7-8,ASSSDLTVYGYT
13,TRBD2,TRBV15,ATSRTSGNTGELF